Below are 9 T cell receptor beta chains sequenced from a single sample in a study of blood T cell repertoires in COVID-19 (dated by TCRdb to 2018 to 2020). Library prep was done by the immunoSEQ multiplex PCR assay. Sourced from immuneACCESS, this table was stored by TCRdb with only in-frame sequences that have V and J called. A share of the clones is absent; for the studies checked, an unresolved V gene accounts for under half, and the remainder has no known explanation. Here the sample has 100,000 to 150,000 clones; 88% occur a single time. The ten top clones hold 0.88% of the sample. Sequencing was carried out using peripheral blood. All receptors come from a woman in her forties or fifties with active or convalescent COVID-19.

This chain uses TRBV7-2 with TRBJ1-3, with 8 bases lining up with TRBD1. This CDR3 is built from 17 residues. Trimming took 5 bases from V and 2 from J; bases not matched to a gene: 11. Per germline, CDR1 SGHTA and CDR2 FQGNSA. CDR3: CASSPRLGTGAGNTIYF. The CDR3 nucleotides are TGTGCCAGCAGCCCGAGACTGGGGACAGGAGCTGGAAACACCATATATTTT.

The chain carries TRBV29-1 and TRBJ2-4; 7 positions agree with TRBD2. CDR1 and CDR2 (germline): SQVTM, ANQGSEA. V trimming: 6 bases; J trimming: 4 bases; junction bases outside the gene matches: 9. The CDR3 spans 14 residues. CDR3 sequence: CSVHSGSGKNIQYF. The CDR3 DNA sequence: TGCAGCGTCCATTCTGGTAGCGGGAAAAACATTCAGTACTTC.

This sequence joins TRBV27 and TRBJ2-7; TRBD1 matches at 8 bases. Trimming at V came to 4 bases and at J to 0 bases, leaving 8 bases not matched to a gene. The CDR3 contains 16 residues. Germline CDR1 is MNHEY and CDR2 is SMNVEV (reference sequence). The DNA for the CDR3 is TGTGCCAGCAGTTCACCCCGGGGGACAGGCTCCTACGAGCAGTACTTC. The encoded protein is CASSSPRGTGSYEQYF.

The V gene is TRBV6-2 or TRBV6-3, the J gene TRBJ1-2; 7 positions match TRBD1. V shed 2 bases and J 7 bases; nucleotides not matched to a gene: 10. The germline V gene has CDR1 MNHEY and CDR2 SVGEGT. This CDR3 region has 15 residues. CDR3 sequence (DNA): TGTGCCAGCAGTTACGATGGAGGGGGCGCCGGTGGCTACACCTTC. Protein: CASSYDGGGAGGYTF.

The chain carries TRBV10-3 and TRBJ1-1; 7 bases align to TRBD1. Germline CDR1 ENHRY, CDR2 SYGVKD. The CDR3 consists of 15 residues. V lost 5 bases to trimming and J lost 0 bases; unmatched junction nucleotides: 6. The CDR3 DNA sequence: TGTGCCATCAGTAGTAAGACAGGGATGAACACTGAAGCTTTCTTT. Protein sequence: CAISSKTGMNTEAFF.

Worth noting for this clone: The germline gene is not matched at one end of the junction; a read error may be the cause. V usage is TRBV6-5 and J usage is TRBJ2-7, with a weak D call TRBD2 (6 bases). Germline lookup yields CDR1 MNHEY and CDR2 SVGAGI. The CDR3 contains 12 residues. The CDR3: CASTARGGSRNF. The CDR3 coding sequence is TGTGCCAGCACCGCAAGGGGAGGCTCTAGAAACTTC.

The CDR3 loop is CASSTRERNYGYTF. CDR3 DNA sequence: TGTGCCAGCAGTACCCGGGAGCGAAACTATGGCTACACCTTC. The chain couples TRBV6-1 to TRBJ1-2; D remains unclear. Per the germline V gene, CDR1 is MNHNS and CDR2 is SASEGT. V lost 5 bases and J 2 bases, leaving 12 bases between the germline ends. The CDR3 runs to 14 residues.

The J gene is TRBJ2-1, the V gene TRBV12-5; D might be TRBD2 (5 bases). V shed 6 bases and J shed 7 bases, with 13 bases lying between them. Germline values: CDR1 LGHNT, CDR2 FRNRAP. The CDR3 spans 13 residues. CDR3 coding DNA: TGTGCTAGTGGAGAACTAGACGGGAATGAGCAGTTCTTC. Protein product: CASGELDGNEQFF.

For the CDR3, the DNA is TGTGCCAGCCAGGGGGGAGTTGTGACCCAGTACTTC. Encoded protein: CASQGGVVTQYF. The gene calls are TRBV28 and TRBJ2-5, with a tentative D call TRBD1 (7 bases). The ends were cut back, 8 bases at V and 7 bases at J, with 14 bases in the middle. Per germline, CDR1 MDHEN and CDR2 SYDVKM. The CDR3 has 12 amino acids.